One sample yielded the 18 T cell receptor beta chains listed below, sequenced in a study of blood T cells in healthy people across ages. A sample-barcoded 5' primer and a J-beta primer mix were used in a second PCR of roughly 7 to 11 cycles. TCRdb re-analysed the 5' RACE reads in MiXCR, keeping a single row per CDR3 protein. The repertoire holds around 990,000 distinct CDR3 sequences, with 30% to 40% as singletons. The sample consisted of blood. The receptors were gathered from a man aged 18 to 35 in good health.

CDR3 DNA: TGCAGTGCTAGAGATCGGACAGGTAGCGAGCAGTACTTC. Amino acids: CSARDRTGSEQYF. V usage is TRBV20-1 and J usage is TRBJ2-4, with TRBD1 matching over 7 bases. The J call may be incorrect, as the DNA end agrees better with TRBJ2-7. Germline assignment: CDR1 DFQATT and CDR2 SNEGSKA (reference sequence). The CDR3 is made up of 13 amino acids.

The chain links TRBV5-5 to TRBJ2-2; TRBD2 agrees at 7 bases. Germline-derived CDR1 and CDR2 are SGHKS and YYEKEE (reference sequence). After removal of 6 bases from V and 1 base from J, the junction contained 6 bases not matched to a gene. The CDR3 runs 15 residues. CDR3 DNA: TGTGCCAGCACCCCAGGGAGGGGGAACACCGGGGAGCTGTTTTTT. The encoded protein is CASTPGRGNTGELFF.

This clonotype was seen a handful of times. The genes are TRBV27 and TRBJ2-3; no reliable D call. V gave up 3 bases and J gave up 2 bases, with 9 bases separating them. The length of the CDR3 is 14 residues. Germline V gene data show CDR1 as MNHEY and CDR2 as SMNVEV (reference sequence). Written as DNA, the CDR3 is TGTGCCAGCAGTTTGCACAGACTCACAGATACGCAGTATTTT. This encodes CASSLHRLTDTQYF.

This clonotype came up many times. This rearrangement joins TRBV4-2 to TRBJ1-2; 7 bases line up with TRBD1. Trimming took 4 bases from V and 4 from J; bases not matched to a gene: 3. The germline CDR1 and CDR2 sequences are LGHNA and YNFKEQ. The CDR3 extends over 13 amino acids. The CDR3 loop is CASSPGQFYGYTF. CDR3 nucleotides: TGTGCCAGCAGCCCGGGACAGTTCTATGGCTACACCTTC.

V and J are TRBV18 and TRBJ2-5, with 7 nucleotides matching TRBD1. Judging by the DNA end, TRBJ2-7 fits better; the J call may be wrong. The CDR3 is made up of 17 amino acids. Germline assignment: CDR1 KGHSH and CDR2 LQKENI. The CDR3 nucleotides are TGTGCCAGCTCACCACTTACAACGACAGGGACCCTCTACGAGCAGTACTTC. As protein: CASSPLTTTGTLYEQYF.

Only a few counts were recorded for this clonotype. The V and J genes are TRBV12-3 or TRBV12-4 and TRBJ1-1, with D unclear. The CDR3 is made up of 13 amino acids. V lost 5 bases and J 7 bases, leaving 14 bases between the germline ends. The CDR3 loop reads CASSQRQTSEAFF. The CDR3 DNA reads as TGTGCCAGCAGTCAACGCCAGACTAGTGAAGCTTTCTTT.

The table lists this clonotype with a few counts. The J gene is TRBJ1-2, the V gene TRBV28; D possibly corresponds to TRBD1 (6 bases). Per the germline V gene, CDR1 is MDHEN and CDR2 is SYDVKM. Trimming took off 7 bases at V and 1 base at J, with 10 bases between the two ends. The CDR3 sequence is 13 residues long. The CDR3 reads CASNRDRNYGYTF. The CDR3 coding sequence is TGTGCCAGCAACAGGGATCGTAACTATGGCTACACCTTC.

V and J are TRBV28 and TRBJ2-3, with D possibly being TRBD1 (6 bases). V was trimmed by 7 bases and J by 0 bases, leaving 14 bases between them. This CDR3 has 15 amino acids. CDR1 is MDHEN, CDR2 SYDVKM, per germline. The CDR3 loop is CASTKGQTSTDTQYF. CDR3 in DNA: TGTGCCAGCACCAAAGGACAGACTAGCACAGATACGCAGTATTTT.

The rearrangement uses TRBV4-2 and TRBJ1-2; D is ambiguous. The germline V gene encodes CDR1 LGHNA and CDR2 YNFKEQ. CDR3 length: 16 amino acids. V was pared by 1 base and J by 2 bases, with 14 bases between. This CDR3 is CASSQVTAGLNYGYTF. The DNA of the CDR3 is TGTGCCAGCAGCCAAGTGACGGCAGGCCTCAACTATGGCTACACCTTC.

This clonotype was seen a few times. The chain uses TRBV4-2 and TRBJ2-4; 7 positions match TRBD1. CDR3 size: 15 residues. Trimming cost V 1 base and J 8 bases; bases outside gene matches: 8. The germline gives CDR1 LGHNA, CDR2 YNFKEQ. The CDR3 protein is CASSQVPQGVDIQYF. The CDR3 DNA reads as TGTGCCAGCAGCCAAGTTCCCCAGGGGGTCGACATTCAGTACTTC.

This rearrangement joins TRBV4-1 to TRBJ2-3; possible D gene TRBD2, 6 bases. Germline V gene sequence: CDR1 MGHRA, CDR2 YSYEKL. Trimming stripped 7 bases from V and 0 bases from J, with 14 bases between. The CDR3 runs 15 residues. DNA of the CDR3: TGCGCCAGCACCGGGGGAGCCATTAGCACAGATACGCAGTATTTT. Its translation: CASTGGAISTDTQYF.

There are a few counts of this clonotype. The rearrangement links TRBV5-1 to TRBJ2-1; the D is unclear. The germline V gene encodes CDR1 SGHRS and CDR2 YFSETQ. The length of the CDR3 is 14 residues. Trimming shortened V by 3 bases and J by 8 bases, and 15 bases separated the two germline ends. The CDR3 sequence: CASSSTRESDEQFF. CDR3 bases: TGCGCCAGCAGCTCGACGCGCGAATCGGATGAGCAGTTCTTC.

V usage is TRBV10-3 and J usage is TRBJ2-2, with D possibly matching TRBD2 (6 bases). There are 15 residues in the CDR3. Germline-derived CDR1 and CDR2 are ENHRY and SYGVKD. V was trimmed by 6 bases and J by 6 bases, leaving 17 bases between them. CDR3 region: CAIRTDSGDAGELFF. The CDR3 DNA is TGTGCCATCAGGACAGATTCGGGAGACGCCGGGGAGCTGTTTTTT.

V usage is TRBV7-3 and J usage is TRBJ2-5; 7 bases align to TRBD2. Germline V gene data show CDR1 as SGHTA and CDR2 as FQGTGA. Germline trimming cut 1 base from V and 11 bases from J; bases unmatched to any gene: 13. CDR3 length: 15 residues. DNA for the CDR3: TGTGCCAGCAGCTTAAACGGCGGGGACTACAATGAGCAGTACTTC. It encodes CASSLNGGDYNEQYF.

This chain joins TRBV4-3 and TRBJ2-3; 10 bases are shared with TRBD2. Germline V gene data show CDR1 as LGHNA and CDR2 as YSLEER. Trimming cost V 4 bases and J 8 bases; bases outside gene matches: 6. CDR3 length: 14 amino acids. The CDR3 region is CASSPGTSAATQYF. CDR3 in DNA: TGCGCCAGCAGCCCTGGGACTAGCGCAGCTACGCAGTATTTT.

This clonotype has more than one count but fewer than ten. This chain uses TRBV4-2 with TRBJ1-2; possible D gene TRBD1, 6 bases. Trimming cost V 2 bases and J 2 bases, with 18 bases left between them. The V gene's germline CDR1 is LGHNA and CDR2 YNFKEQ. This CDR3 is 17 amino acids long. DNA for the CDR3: TGTGCCAGCAGCCAACTCTCGGACAGTTGGACAAACTATGGCTACACCTTC. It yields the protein CASSQLSDSWTNYGYTF.

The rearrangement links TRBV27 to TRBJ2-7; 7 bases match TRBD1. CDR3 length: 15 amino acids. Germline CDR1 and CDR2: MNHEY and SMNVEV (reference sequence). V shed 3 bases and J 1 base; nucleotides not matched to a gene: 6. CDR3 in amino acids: CASSFGGRGSYEQYF. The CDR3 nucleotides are TGTGCCAGCAGTTTTGGTGGCAGGGGGTCCTACGAGCAGTACTTC.

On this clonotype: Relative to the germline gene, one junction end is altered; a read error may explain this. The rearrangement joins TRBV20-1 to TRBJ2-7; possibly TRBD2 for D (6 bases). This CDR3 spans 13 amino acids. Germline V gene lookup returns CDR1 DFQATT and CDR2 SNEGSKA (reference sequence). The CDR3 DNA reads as TGCAGTACTAGAGCGGGCTTCACCTACGAGCAGTACTTC. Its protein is CSTRAGFTYEQYF.